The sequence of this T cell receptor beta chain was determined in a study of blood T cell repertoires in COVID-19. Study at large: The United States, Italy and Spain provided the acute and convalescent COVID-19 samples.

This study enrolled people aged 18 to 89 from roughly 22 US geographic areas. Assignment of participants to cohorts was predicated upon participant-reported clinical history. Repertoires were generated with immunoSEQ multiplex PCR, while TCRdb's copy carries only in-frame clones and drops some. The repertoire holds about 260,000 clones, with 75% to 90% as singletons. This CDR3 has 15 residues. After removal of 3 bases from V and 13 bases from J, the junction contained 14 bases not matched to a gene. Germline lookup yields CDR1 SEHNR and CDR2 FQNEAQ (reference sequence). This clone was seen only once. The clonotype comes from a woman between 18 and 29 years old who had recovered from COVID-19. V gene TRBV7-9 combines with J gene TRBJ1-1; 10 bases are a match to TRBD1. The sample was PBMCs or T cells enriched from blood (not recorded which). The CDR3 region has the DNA TGTGCCAGCAGCTTGGCTCACGGGACAGGGGATCTGGGTTTCTTT. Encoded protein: CASSLAHGTGDLGFF.